Presented here are 27 T cell receptor beta chains from one specimen sequenced in a study of T cells in Graves' hyperthyroidism and ophthalmopathy. Researchers took RNA transcripts and amplified the TCR beta CDR3 regions from them. An initial round of RT-PCR targeting the TCR CDR3 relied on the HTBI primer set. TCRdb reprocessed the multiplex PCR reads via MiXCR and lists one record per CDR3 protein. The sample yields a few hundred thousand distinct CDR3 sequences, 15% to 18% seen once. Sequencing input: blood. The receptor source for this set is a woman in her twenties or thirties with Graves' hyperthyroidism.

This clonotype showed up many times. The chain combines TRBV6-2 or TRBV6-3 with TRBJ2-1; D might be TRBD2 (5 bases). CDR3 length: 13 amino acids. Germline V lookup: CDR1 MNHEY, CDR2 SVGEGT. V lost 8 bases and J 6 bases, leaving 14 bases between the germline ends. The DNA of the CDR3 is TGTGCCAGCCGGGGAAGCTTCCGCAATGAGCAGTTCTTC. It translates to CASRGSFRNEQFF.

The chain links TRBV7-9 to TRBJ1-6; D is unresolved. CDR1 and CDR2 from the germline V gene are SEHNR and FQNEAQ (reference sequence). Trimming cost V 3 bases and J 7 bases, with 7 bases left between them. The CDR3 consists of 13 residues. In DNA form, the CDR3 reads TGTGCCAGCAGCTTGGACCAAAATTCACCCCTCCACTTT. It is translated as CASSLDQNSPLHF.

This clonotype was seen ten or more times. The chain couples TRBV12-3 or TRBV12-4 to TRBJ2-2, with 8 bases identical to TRBD1. This CDR3 is 15 amino acids long. V was pared by 3 bases and J by 5 bases, with 5 bases of the junction left unmatched. The CDR3 nucleotides are TGTGCCAGCAGTTTGCAGGGGGCTGGAACCGGGGAGCTGTTTTTT. Its protein is CASSLQGAGTGELFF.

This clonotype was detected only a few times. The rearrangement uses TRBV24-1 and TRBJ2-5, with TRBD2 matching over 11 bases. Germline lookup yields CDR1 KGHDR and CDR2 SFDVKD. The CDR3 runs 16 residues. With 4 bases clipped from V and 5 bases from J, the junction kept 8 bases outside the gene matches. CDR3 nucleotides: TGTGCCACCAGTGAGATACTAGCGGGAGATTTGGAGACCCAGTACTTC. This gives the protein CATSEILAGDLETQYF.

This clonotype came up a few times. This chain links TRBV27 with TRBJ1-3; a possible D gene is TRBD1 (6 bases). The V and J ends lost 6 bases and 4 bases respectively, with 10 bases between them. CDR3 length equals 13 residues. Looked up from germline, CDR1 is MNHEY and CDR2 is SMNVEV (reference sequence). CDR3 in DNA: TGTGCCAGCAGCACAGGGTACGGAAACACCATATATTTT. Its protein is CASSTGYGNTIYF.

The table lists this clonotype with many counts. CDR3 coding DNA: TGTGCCTGGAGTATTGGGACAGGGGAAACTGAAGCTTTCTTT. It codes for CAWSIGTGETEAFF. The gene calls are TRBV30 and TRBJ1-1, with 10 bases identical to TRBD1. Trimming took 2 bases from V and 5 from J; bases not matched to a gene: 5. There are 14 residues in the CDR3. CDR1 and CDR2 (germline): GTSNPN, SVGIG (reference sequence).

This clonotype was detected ten times or more. V and J are TRBV7-2 and TRBJ1-2; D not certain. From germline, CDR1 is SGHTA and CDR2 FQGNSA. This CDR3 is built from 16 residues. Trimming took 8 bases from V and 0 from J, leaving 19 bases between them. The CDR3 DNA sequence: TGTGCCAGCGGAGGGTTCGGTACCAGAGCTAACTATGGCTACACCTTC. Protein sequence: CASGGFGTRANYGYTF.

This clonotype was counted ten times or more. The CDR3 protein is CASWTGNTEAFF. In DNA, the CDR3 is TGTGCCAGTTGGACGGGCAACACTGAAGCTTTCTTT. This chain uses TRBV28 with TRBJ1-1; D gene uncertain. The CDR3 loop spans 12 amino acids. Germline lookup yields CDR1 MDHEN and CDR2 SYDVKM. Between the trimmed V and J ends, which lost 9 bases and 2 bases, there was a span of 10 bases.

This clonotype showed up many times. The rearrangement joins TRBV12-3 or TRBV12-4 to TRBJ2-2, with D perhaps TRBD1 (5 bases). The CDR3 is 13 amino acids. V was trimmed by 5 bases and J by 6 bases, leaving 10 bases between them. This CDR3 is CASSDSWPGELFF. In DNA, the CDR3 is TGTGCCAGCAGTGACAGTTGGCCCGGGGAGCTGTTTTTT.

This clonotype was found a few times. The V and J genes are TRBV20-1 and TRBJ2-7, with a possible D match to TRBD2 (6 bases). This CDR3 region has 13 residues. V was cut by 6 bases and J by 2 bases, with 14 bases left in between. The germline CDR1 and CDR2 sequences are DFQATT and SNEGSKA (reference sequence). The CDR3 DNA is TGCAGTGCAACGCAGTGGAGGGCCTACGAGCAGTACTTC. The encoded protein is CSATQWRAYEQYF.

The rearrangement links TRBV4-2 to TRBJ1-5, with unresolved D. The germline V gene encodes CDR1 LGHNA and CDR2 YNFKEQ. V lost 0 bases and J lost 4, with 7 bases in between. The length of the CDR3 is 14 residues. In DNA, the CDR3 is TGTGCCAGCAGCCAAGAAGCGGGAAATCAGCCCCAGCATTTT. This codes for CASSQEAGNQPQHF.

For this clonotype: With a much larger clone just one base away, this may be a read error. J is TRBJ1-1 and V is TRBV30; D may be TRBD1 (6 bases). The ends were cut back, 8 bases at V and 1 base at J, with 11 bases in the middle. The germline gives CDR1 GTSNPN, CDR2 SVGIG (reference sequence). CDR3 length equals 12 residues. DNA of the CDR3: TGTGCCCGGGGACATCGGAACACTGAAGCTTTCTTT. It specifies CARGHRNTEAFF.

V usage is TRBV19 and J usage is TRBJ1-1; 7 nucleotides agree with TRBD1. Germline CDR1 reads LNHDA; CDR2 reads SQIVND (reference sequence). V was clipped by 6 bases and J by 5 bases; unmatched bases: 12. The CDR3 spans 15 residues. CDR3 region: CASSARQGWGTEAFF. CDR3 DNA sequence: TGTGCCAGTAGCGCACGACAGGGCTGGGGTACTGAAGCTTTCTTT.

This clonotype has a handful of counts. The V call is TRBV5-1, the J call TRBJ1-3, with TRBD1 matching 7 bases. Trimming at V came to 2 bases and at J to 7 bases, leaving 6 bases not matched to a gene. Per the germline V gene, CDR1 is SGHRS and CDR2 is YFSETQ. The CDR3 sequence is 14 residues long. CDR3 in DNA: TGCGCCAGCAGCTTCGGGACAGAAAGTAACACCATATATTTT. Its translation is CASSFGTESNTIYF.

This chain uses TRBV20-1 with TRBJ1-6, with D perhaps matching TRBD1 (5 bases). Germline assignment: CDR1 DFQATT and CDR2 SNEGSKA (reference sequence). V dropped 3 bases and J dropped 5 bases, with 8 bases sitting between them. The CDR3 covers 13 residues. The CDR3 is CSASGTDNSPLHF. CDR3 DNA: TGCAGTGCTAGTGGGACTGATAATTCACCCCTCCACTTT.

This clonotype has just a few counts. The rearrangement links TRBV27 to TRBJ2-7; 10 nucleotides line up with TRBD2. J was trimmed by 4 bases and V by 6 bases; bases with no gene match: 9. The CDR3 consists of 15 residues. Germline V CDR1 and CDR2: MNHEY, SMNVEV (reference sequence). DNA for the CDR3: TGTGCCAGCAGCTACGAGACTAGCGGGTTATACGAGCAGTACTTC. Translating it yields CASSYETSGLYEQYF.

This clonotype showed up many times. The chain carries TRBV20-1 and TRBJ2-1; no clear D gene. V was clipped by 0 bases and J by 8 bases, with 20 bases between them. Germline CDR1 reads DFQATT; CDR2 reads SNEGSKA (reference sequence). The CDR3 sequence is 16 residues long. CDR3 residues: CSAREEGSWGFHEQFF. Written as DNA, the CDR3 is TGCAGTGCTAGAGAAGAAGGTAGCTGGGGATTTCATGAGCAGTTCTTC.

This clonotype has only a few counts. J is TRBJ2-7 and V is TRBV18; TRBD2 matches at 10 bases. The CDR3 loop spans 15 amino acids. Losses at the gene ends were 0 bases for V and 6 bases for J; bases not matched to a gene: 5. CDR1 KGHSH and CDR2 LQKENI come from the germline V gene. CDR3 sequence (DNA): TGTGCCAGCTCACCACCGAGAAGCGGGAGGGCCGAGCAGTACTTC. This gives the protein CASSPPRSGRAEQYF.

This clonotype was recorded many times. This chain joins TRBV20-1 and TRBJ2-1; a possible D gene is TRBD2 (5 bases). This CDR3 has 14 amino acids. Germline lookup yields CDR1 DFQATT and CDR2 SNEGSKA (reference sequence). The V gene lost 0 bases and the J gene lost 9 bases, with 15 bases spanning the gap. The CDR3, as DNA: TGCAGTGCTAGAGAGCGATGGCTAGCATCTGAGCAGTTCTTC. Translated: CSARERWLASEQFF.

This clonotype showed up just a few times. The chain couples TRBV10-3 to TRBJ1-4, with 11 bases lining up with TRBD1. CDR1 and CDR2 (germline): ENHRY, SYGVKD. Trimming cost V 0 bases and J 6 bases; bases outside gene matches: 3. This CDR3 is 16 amino acids long. CDR3 residues: CAISESPGQGDEKLFF. In DNA, the CDR3 is TGTGCCATCAGTGAGTCGCCGGGACAGGGGGATGAAAAACTGTTTTTT.

There are many counts of this clonotype. The V call is TRBV7-2, the J call TRBJ2-4; 9 nucleotides agree with TRBD1. The CDR3 covers 15 residues. V lost 6 bases and J lost 1; bases outside the gene matches: 4. Germline V gene lookup returns CDR1 SGHTA and CDR2 FQGNSA. CDR3 in amino acids: CASRRTGDAKNIQYF. CDR3 DNA: TGTGCCAGCAGACGGACAGGGGACGCCAAAAACATTCAGTACTTC.

The sample holds many counts of this clonotype. V usage is TRBV28 and J usage is TRBJ2-7; 14 bases agree with TRBD2. With V trimmed by 6 bases and J by 2 bases, 3 bases remained unmatched. The CDR3 loop spans 15 amino acids. Germline V lookup: CDR1 MDHEN, CDR2 SYDVKM. CDR3 DNA: TGTGCCAGCAGAGCGGGACTAGCGGGAGCCTACGAGCAGTACTTC. This encodes CASRAGLAGAYEQYF. The variable domain in full, completed from reference TRBV28 and TRBJ2-7, reads DVKVTQSSRYLVKRTGEKVFLECVQDMDHENMFWYRQDPGLGLRLIYFSYDVKMKEKGDIPEGYSVSREKKERFSLILESASTNQTSMYLCASRAGLAGAYEQYFGPGTRLTVT.

This clonotype was counted ten times or more. V and J are TRBV6-5 and TRBJ2-1, with 12 nucleotides matching TRBD2. With 0 bases clipped from V and 8 bases from J, the junction kept 5 bases outside the gene matches. This CDR3 has 16 residues. Germline values: CDR1 MNHEY, CDR2 SVGAGI. The CDR3 spells CASSYSPSGRVYEQFF. The DNA of the CDR3 is TGTGCCAGCAGTTACTCCCCTAGCGGGAGGGTGTATGAGCAGTTCTTC.

Ten or more counts support this clonotype. V and J are TRBV7-2 and TRBJ2-7, with D possibly TRBD1 on 6 matching bases. CDR1 and CDR2 (germline): SGHTA, FQGNSA. The V and J ends lost 4 bases and 2 bases respectively, with 15 bases between them. The CDR3 consists of 15 residues. The DNA of the CDR3 is TGTGCCAGCAGCTGGTCCGGACAGAGCGCCTACGAGCAGTACTTC. Translating it yields CASSWSGQSAYEQYF.

This clonotype came up a few times. V is TRBV19 and J is TRBJ1-2, with 8 bases matching TRBD1. Germline-derived CDR1 and CDR2 are LNHDA and SQIVND (reference sequence). V lost 8 bases, J lost 6 bases, and 11 bases stayed unmatched. The CDR3 loop spans 14 amino acids. The CDR3 nucleotides are TGTGCCAGTTGCCCTCAGGGGGCGCTTAATGGCTACACCTTC. It is translated as CASCPQGALNGYTF.

The rearrangement uses TRBV4-1 and TRBJ2-7; TRBD1 matches 7 bases. This CDR3 comprises 15 residues. V lost 1 base and J lost 3; bases outside the gene matches: 6. CDR1 and CDR2 (germline): MGHRA, YSYEKL. The CDR3 nucleotides are TGCGCCAGCAGCCAAGCTGGGACAGACCTCTACGAGCAGTACTTC. Residues: CASSQAGTDLYEQYF.

This clonotype was detected many times. The rearrangement uses TRBV7-6 and TRBJ2-1, with 8 nucleotides matching TRBD2. Germline CDR1 reads SGHVS; CDR2 reads FNYEAQ. This CDR3 comprises 15 residues. V dropped 2 bases and J dropped 6; count of bases not matched to a gene: 6. The CDR3 DNA is TGTGCCAGCAGCTTAAACGCGGGGGGCACCAATGAGCAGTTCTTC. Translated: CASSLNAGGTNEQFF.